One sample yielded the 31 T cell receptor beta chains listed below, sequenced in a study of identical twins. TCRdb re-called the 5' RACE reads with MiXCR, one entry per CDR3 protein. The sample records about 1.7 million distinct CDR3 sequences, around 29% being singletons. Source material: cord blood. These receptors all stem from a newborn girl in good health.

The chain recombines TRBV7-9 with TRBJ1-1; the match to TRBD1 covers 8 bases. The CDR3 loop spans 12 amino acids. Trimming cost V 5 bases and J 10 bases; bases outside gene matches: 6. Germline CDR1 and CDR2: SEHNR and FQNEAQ (reference sequence). This chain's CDR3 is CASSGQGSGAFF. CDR3 in DNA: TGTGCCAGCAGCGGACAGGGTTCTGGAGCTTTCTTT.

This clonotype was seen only a few times. The chain employs TRBV6-6 and TRBJ1-2, with D possibly being TRBD1 (6 bases). The ends were cut back, 0 bases at V and 3 bases at J, with 8 bases in the middle. This CDR3 has 14 residues. The germline V gene has CDR1 MNHNY and CDR2 SVGAGI (reference sequence). The DNA of the CDR3 is TGTGCCAGCAGTTACTCAAGGACAGACTATGGCTACACCTTC. Its protein product is CASSYSRTDYGYTF.

A few counts support this clonotype. V and J are TRBV12-3 or TRBV12-4 and TRBJ2-3; TRBD1 matches 8 bases. V lost 8 bases and J lost 2; bases outside the gene matches: 6. The CDR3 covers 14 residues. Written as DNA, the CDR3 is TGTGCCAGCCGAACGGGACAGGCCACAGATACGCAGTATTTT. It yields the protein CASRTGQATDTQYF.

The rearrangement links TRBV10-3 to TRBJ2-1; the match to TRBD1 covers 7 bases. The CDR3 contains 16 residues. From germline, CDR1 is ENHRY and CDR2 SYGVKD. Trimming cost V 3 bases and J 4 bases; bases outside gene matches: 9. Here the CDR3 reads CAISDPGQVKYNEQFF. Written as DNA, the CDR3 is TGTGCCATCAGTGACCCCGGACAGGTGAAATACAATGAGCAGTTCTTC.

The J gene is TRBJ1-5, the V gene TRBV29-1; D possibly corresponds to TRBD1 (6 bases). Trimming cost V 5 bases and J 4 bases, with 12 bases left between them. There are 13 residues in the CDR3. CDR1 and CDR2 from the germline V gene are SQVTM and ANQGSEA. CDR3 sequence reads: CSVLGGGNQPQHF. For the CDR3, the DNA is TGCAGCGTTCTAGGGGGGGGGAATCAGCCCCAGCATTTT.

The chain links TRBV12-3 or TRBV12-4 to TRBJ1-2; D call uncertain. V lost 7 bases, J lost 4 bases, and 19 bases lay in between. This CDR3 is 15 amino acids long. The CDR3 DNA is TGTGCCAGCAAAACTCGGGCAACGGGTAGCTATGGCTACACCTTC. This codes for CASKTRATGSYGYTF.

This clonotype came up many times. The chain uses TRBV11-2 and TRBJ2-4, with D unclear. The CDR3 spans 13 residues. CDR1 is SGHAT and CDR2 is FQNNGV in the germline V gene. The V gene lost 3 bases and the J gene lost 0 bases, with 3 bases spanning the gap. CDR3: CASSFQAKNIQYF. CDR3 bases: TGTGCCAGCAGCTTTCAAGCCAAAAACATTCAGTACTTC.

A word on this clonotype: The junction and the germline gene differ at one end; a read error may be behind it. The chain carries TRBV6-6 and TRBJ2-4; a weak D match, TRBD2 (6 bases). The J call may not be correct, given that the DNA end is closer to TRBJ2-7. The CDR3 consists of 15 residues. Germline values: CDR1 MNHNY, CDR2 SVGAGI (reference sequence). The CDR3 is CAISESLGTADEQYF. The CDR3 nucleotides are TGTGCCATCAGTGAGTCGTTAGGGACTGCAGACGAGCAGTACTTC.

V is TRBV4-2 and J is TRBJ2-3; the match to TRBD2 covers 11 bases. Germline V lookup: CDR1 LGHNA, CDR2 YNFKEQ. The CDR3 sequence is 18 residues long. Unmatched junction bases numbered 9, after V lost 2 bases and J lost 2 bases. The CDR3 nucleotides read TGTGCCAGCAGCCAAATCGCCGGGACTAGCGGCCCCACAGATACGCAGTATTTT. Protein sequence: CASSQIAGTSGPTDTQYF.

This chain uses TRBV27 with TRBJ2-7, with D possibly TRBD1 on 5 matching bases. The germline V gene encodes CDR1 MNHEY and CDR2 SMNVEV (reference sequence). Trimming pared 8 bases from V and 2 bases from J, leaving 16 bases between. CDR3 length equals 14 residues. The CDR3 nucleotides are TGTGCCAGCGGTCTGGGGCGGATGCCCTACGAGCAGTACTTC. This gives the protein CASGLGRMPYEQYF.

This clonotype has just a few counts. The chain combines TRBV7-2 with TRBJ1-1, with 10 bases matching TRBD1. The germline V gene has CDR1 SGHTA and CDR2 FQGNSA. CDR3 length: 15 amino acids. V shed 2 bases, J shed 5 bases, and the junction held 5 bases outside the gene matches. The CDR3 nucleotides read TGTGCCAGCAGCTTAAGGACAGGGGGAAGGACTGAAGCTTTCTTT. It encodes CASSLRTGGRTEAFF.

The chain joins TRBV4-2 to TRBJ2-1; 8 bases align to TRBD2. The CDR3 length is 16 residues. CDR1 LGHNA and CDR2 YNFKEQ come from the germline V gene. The V and J ends lost 1 base and 5 bases, in that order; junction bases with no gene match: 7. The CDR3 nucleotides read TGTGCCAGCAGCCAAGGGGGACTAGTTTTCAACAATGAGCAGTTCTTC. Amino acids: CASSQGGLVFNNEQFF.

The chain joins TRBV4-2 to TRBJ2-7; tentative D call: TRBD2 (5 bases). Per the germline V gene, CDR1 is LGHNA and CDR2 is YNFKEQ. The V gene lost 0 bases and the J gene lost 7 bases, with 13 bases spanning the gap. The CDR3 sequence is 14 residues long. For the CDR3, the DNA is TGTGCCAGCAGCCAAGAAGTACTAGGTGGGGAGCAGTACTTC. It specifies CASSQEVLGGEQYF.

This chain links TRBV12-3 or TRBV12-4 with TRBJ1-6; D is undetermined. Trimming shortened V by 4 bases and J by 0 bases, and 4 bases separated the two germline ends. CDR3 size: 14 residues. CDR3: CASSSRSYNSPLHF. CDR3 coding DNA: TGTGCCAGCAGTTCTCGCTCCTATAATTCACCCCTCCACTTT.

The CDR3 DNA follows: TGTGCCACCAGTGACCGCGGACAGGGGGGCGATGAGCAGTTCTTC. Protein product: CATSDRGQGGDEQFF. The chain recombines TRBV24-1 with TRBJ2-1; 10 bases map to TRBD1. V lost 4 bases to trimming and J lost 8 bases; unmatched junction nucleotides: 7. This CDR3 region has 15 residues. Germline V gives CDR1 KGHDR, CDR2 SFDVKD.

This clonotype was seen a few times. The chain combines TRBV20-1 with TRBJ2-7; a weak D match, TRBD2 (6 bases). The germline V and J ends were trimmed by 1 base and 0 bases, with 13 bases remaining between them. The CDR3 is 15 residues long. CDR1 is DFQATT, CDR2 SNEGSKA, per germline (reference sequence). The CDR3 sequence is CSARVAGRISYEQYF. CDR3 nucleotide sequence: TGCAGTGCTAGAGTGGCGGGACGGATCTCCTACGAGCAGTACTTC.

This clonotype was counted only a few times. The rearrangement joins TRBV10-1 to TRBJ2-2; D is possibly TRBD1 or TRBD2 (5 bases each). Germline loops: CDR1 WNHNN, CDR2 SYGVQD (reference sequence). Trimming stripped 4 bases from V and 8 bases from J, with 11 bases between. The CDR3 spans 13 residues. Here the CDR3 DNA reads TGCGCCAGCAGTGGAGGGGATGCTGGGGAGCTGTTTTTT. This codes for CASSGGDAGELFF.

This clonotype was detected only a few times. The V call is TRBV4-1, the J call TRBJ2-3; no definite D call. The germline gives CDR1 MGHRA, CDR2 YSYEKL. V lost 1 base, J lost 5 bases, and 22 bases lay in between. The CDR3 is 18 residues long. The CDR3 region has the DNA TGCGCCAGCAGCCAAGGGGGTGCTGGGGTTGCTAGTAGAGATACGCAGTATTTT. As protein: CASSQGGAGVASRDTQYF.

This chain connects TRBV7-9 to TRBJ1-2; 7 positions agree with TRBD1. After removal of 4 bases from V and 3 bases from J, the junction contained 8 bases not matched to a gene. CDR3 length: 15 amino acids. Per the germline V gene, CDR1 is SEHNR and CDR2 is FQNEAQ (reference sequence). The CDR3: CASSSLGQTHYGYTF. The CDR3, as DNA: TGTGCCAGCAGCTCCTTGGGACAGACCCACTATGGCTACACCTTC.

This clonotype was seen a single time. The chain combines TRBV13 with TRBJ1-1; tentative D call: TRBD1 (6 bases). The germline V gene encodes CDR1 PRHDT and CDR2 FYEKMQ (reference sequence). V lost 5 bases to trimming and J lost 0 bases, with 13 bases between them. There are 15 residues in the CDR3. The CDR3 loop is CASSATGTLNTEAFF. The DNA of the CDR3 is TGTGCCAGCAGCGCAACCGGGACACTGAACACTGAAGCTTTCTTT. The whole variable domain, remainder taken from reference TRBV13 and TRBJ1-1, is AAGVIQSPRHLIKEKRETATLKCYPIPRHDTVYWYQQGPGQDPQFLISFYEKMQSDKGSIPDRFSAQQFSDYHSELNMSSLELGDSALYFCASSATGTLNTEAFFGQGTRLTVV.

This rearrangement joins TRBV18 to TRBJ1-1; D call uncertain. The length of the CDR3 is 14 residues. Germline-derived CDR1 and CDR2 are KGHSH and LQKENI. The V end was cut by 3 bases, the J end by 2 bases, with 10 bases between. CDR3 sequence reads: CASSPGVENTEAFF. In DNA, the CDR3 is TGTGCCAGCTCACCTGGGGTAGAAAACACTGAAGCTTTCTTT. Using reference TRBV18 and TRBJ1-1 for the parts outside the CDR3, the full variable domain is NAGVMQNPRHLVRRRGQEARLRCSPMKGHSHVYWYRQLPEEGLKFMVYLQKENIIDESGMPKERFSAEFPKEGPSILRIQQVVRGDSAAYFCASSPGVENTEAFFGQGTRLTVV.

In this sample, this clonotype turned up many times. This sequence joins TRBV29-1 and TRBJ2-7; no reliable D call. Germline lookup yields CDR1 SQVTM and CDR2 ANQGSEA. The germline V and J ends were trimmed by 3 bases and 4 bases, with 13 bases remaining between them. CDR3 size: 13 residues. Here the CDR3 reads CSVDDPFGYEQYF. DNA of the CDR3: TGCAGCGTTGATGATCCCTTTGGGTACGAGCAGTACTTC.

A remark on this clonotype: A read error is possible here, since a much larger clone lies one base away. V gene TRBV12-3 or TRBV12-4 combines with J gene TRBJ2-1; 8 bases are a match to TRBD1. The CDR3 runs 11 residues. Unmatched junction bases numbered 0, after V lost 6 bases and J lost 8 bases. CDR3 sequence: CASRTGDEQFF. The CDR3 DNA follows: TGTGCCAGCAGGACAGGGGATGAGCAGTTCTTC.

The V call is TRBV20-1, the J call TRBJ2-3, with 9 bases aligning to TRBD2. Trimming took 0 bases from V and 6 from J; bases not matched to a gene: 4. There are 14 residues in the CDR3. Looked up from germline, CDR1 is DFQATT and CDR2 is SNEGSKA (reference sequence). CDR3 bases: TGCAGTGCTAGAGATGGGCGGGGGGGTGATACGCAGTATTTT. It encodes CSARDGRGGDTQYF.

This clonotype was observed a handful of times. The rearrangement uses TRBV20-1 and TRBJ1-5; D is ambiguous. This CDR3 has 14 residues. CDR1 and CDR2 from the germline V gene are DFQATT and SNEGSKA (reference sequence). V lost 7 bases and J lost 0, with 13 bases in between. The CDR3 DNA reads TGCAGTGTCGTGGGCAGCAATAGCAATCAGCCCCAGCATTTT. Residues: CSVVGSNSNQPQHF.

V is TRBV29-1 and J is TRBJ2-7, with D possibly being TRBD1 (8 bases). CDR1 is SQVTM, CDR2 ANQGSEA, per germline. This CDR3 spans 14 amino acids. V lost 6 bases and J lost 2, with 17 bases in between. The CDR3 spells CSVTGGQAAYEQYF. Written as DNA, the CDR3 is TGCAGCGTGACGGGGGGACAGGCGGCCTACGAGCAGTACTTC.

The chain has TRBV11-2 and TRBJ2-1; TRBD1 matches 7 bases. Looked up from germline, CDR1 is SGHAT and CDR2 is FQNNGV. V gave up 1 base and J gave up 9 bases; unmatched junction bases: 12. The CDR3 runs 16 residues. The CDR3 sequence is CASSLAPKGGPIEQFF. In DNA form, the CDR3 reads TGTGCCAGCAGCTTAGCCCCCAAAGGGGGCCCTATTGAGCAGTTCTTC.

The rearrangement joins TRBV20-1 to TRBJ2-7; 7 bases align to TRBD2. The CDR3 spans 14 residues. V shed 6 bases, J shed 2 bases, and the junction held 10 bases outside the gene matches. Germline loops: CDR1 DFQATT, CDR2 SNEGSKA (reference sequence). The CDR3 reads CSAEGRETTYEQYF. As DNA, the CDR3 is TGCAGTGCCGAGGGGCGGGAGACAACCTACGAGCAGTACTTC.

This clonotype has only a few counts. This rearrangement joins TRBV11-2 to TRBJ2-1; 9 bases agree with TRBD2. CDR1 SGHAT and CDR2 FQNNGV come from the germline V gene. The V segment lost 0 bases and the J segment 0 bases; nucleotides outside the gene matches: 3. This CDR3 region has 17 residues. The CDR3 spells CASSLDDSGSSYNEQFF. CDR3 nucleotides: TGTGCCAGCAGCTTAGATGATAGCGGGAGCTCCTACAATGAGCAGTTCTTC.

This clonotype was observed a few times. V gene TRBV11-2 combines with J gene TRBJ1-2; D is uncertain. CDR1 SGHAT and CDR2 FQNNGV come from the germline V gene. CDR3 size: 13 residues. V lost 3 bases and J lost 2, with 7 bases in between. For the CDR3, the DNA is TGTGCCAGCAGCTTGCCGATAAACTATGGCTACACCTTC. Its translation is CASSLPINYGYTF.

The genes are TRBV6-1 and TRBJ2-4; 15 nucleotides line up with TRBD2. The J call is doubtful: the DNA matches TRBJ2-5 better. This CDR3 has 15 residues. Germline V gene sequence: CDR1 MNHNS, CDR2 SASEGT. In DNA, the CDR3 is TGTGCCAGCAGGAGGACTAGCGGGGGGGTGGAGACCCAGTACTTC. It translates to CASRRTSGGVETQYF.